The clone carrying this T cell receptor beta chain was seen at least ten times. A 10-nucleotide random UMI tagged transcripts in template-switch 5'RACE cDNA synthesis. From the 5' RACE reads, TCRdb called clonotypes with MiXCR, one entry per CDR3 protein. The sample yields some 79,000 distinct CDR3 sequences, 11% to 15% seen once. This entry comes from a study of neurological immune-mediated disorders. Unsorted libraries were generated from 2 million PBMCs. These cells had been stored in RNAlater at -80 C. The J segment lost 9 bases and the V segment lost 1 base, leaving 8 bases of the junction unmatched. The V gene's germline CDR1 is SGHTA and CDR2 FQGTGA. The CDR3 totals 15 residues.

The V and J genes are TRBV7-3 and TRBJ2-1, with TRBD2 matching 8 bases. The sequenced material came from PBMCs. The clonotype originates from a woman aged 45-59 years in good health. The CDR3 sequence is CASSLSGEAGGEQFF. CDR3 DNA: TGTGCCAGCAGCTTAAGCGGCGAGGCGGGAGGTGAGCAGTTCTTC.